Listed below are T cell receptor beta chains from one sample, sequenced in a study of blood T cell repertoires in COVID-19. The protocol was immunoSEQ multiplex PCR, while the TCRdb copy is restricted to in-frame clones and leaves out a portion. This sample has 180,000 or so clones; over 70% occur once, and the top ten carry around 7%. Sequenced material: peripheral blood. Source of these receptors: a woman aged 40 to 50 with COVID-19, enrolled during active disease. The CDR3 runs from the conserved cysteine through the conserved F or W. The D gene is left open where the match is weak. Rows may omit the clone size; those that give it use once, few, many or a size class.

clone size,D gene,J gene,V gene,CDR3 DNA,CDR3 protein
NA,NA,TRBJ1-6,TRBV7-2,TGTGCCAGCAGCTTATTTCCGTCACAGGGCTATAATTCACCCCTCCACTTT,CASSLFPSQGYNSPLHF
NA,TRBD1,TRBJ1-5,TRBV4-1,TGCGCCAGCAGCCAAGATCGGGCGACAGGGATTCAGCCCCAGCATTTT,CASSQDRATGIQPQHF
few,TRBD1,TRBJ2-7,TRBV9,TGTGCCAGCTCGAGGGCAGGGGGAATGGGAAACGAGCAGTACTTC,CASSRAGGMGNEQYF
NA,NA,TRBJ2-7,TRBV11-2,TGTGCCAGCAGCTTAGCAAGCCCGAATCGCTACGAGCAGTACTTC,CASSLASPNRYEQYF
NA,TRBD1,TRBJ1-1,TRBV13,TGTGCCAGCAGCTTAGTGGGAACAGGGGCGGGAAACACTGAAGCTTTCTTT,CASSLVGTGAGNTEAFF
NA,TRBD2,TRBJ2-7,TRBV13,TGTGCCAGCAGCTTTATTACTAGCGGGAGGACCTACGAGCAGTACTTC,CASSFITSGRTYEQYF
once,NA,TRBJ1-4,TRBV2,TGTGCCAGCATACGTTGGACAGCTACGGAAAAACTGTTTTTT,CASIRWTATEKLFF
once,NA,TRBJ1-1,TRBV7-2,TGTGCCAGCAGCTGGAGCATTCAGGGCACTGAAGCTTTCTTT,CASSWSIQGTEAFF
NA,NA,TRBJ2-1,TRBV20-1,TGCAGTGCCCCCCTCTTCAATGAGCAGTTCTTC,CSAPLFNEQFF
NA,TRBD1,TRBJ1-1,TRBV5-1,TGCGCCAGCAGCACGCTGGGACAGGGGTTGAACACTGAAGCTTTCTTT,CASSTLGQGLNTEAFF
NA,NA,TRBJ1-2,TRBV27,TGTGCCAGCAGTTTCCGAGCCGGTCTTTTTAAGGGCTACACCTTC,CASSFRAGLFKGYTF
NA,NA,TRBJ2-7,TRBV27,TGTGCCAGCAGGTATACTCGATCTTCCTACGAGCAGTACTTC,CASRYTRSSYEQYF
few,NA,TRBJ2-5,TRBV9,TGTGCCAGCAGCGTAGAAGGGGAGGCAGAGACCCAGTACTTC,CASSVEGEAETQYF
many,NA,TRBJ1-1,TRBV19,TGTGCCACCCGACTAAACACTGAAGCTTTCTTT,CATRLNTEAFF